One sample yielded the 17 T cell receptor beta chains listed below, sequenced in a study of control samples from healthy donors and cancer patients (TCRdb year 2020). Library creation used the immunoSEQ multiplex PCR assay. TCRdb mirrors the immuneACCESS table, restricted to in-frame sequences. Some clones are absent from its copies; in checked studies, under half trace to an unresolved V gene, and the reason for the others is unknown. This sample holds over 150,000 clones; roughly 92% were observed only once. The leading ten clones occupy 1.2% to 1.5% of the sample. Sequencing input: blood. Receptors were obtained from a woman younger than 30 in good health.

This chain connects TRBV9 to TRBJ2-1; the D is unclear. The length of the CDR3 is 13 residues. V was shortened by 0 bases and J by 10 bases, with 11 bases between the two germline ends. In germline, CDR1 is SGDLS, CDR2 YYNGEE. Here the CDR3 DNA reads TGTGCCAGCAGCGTAGAGTTATGGTCCGAGCAGTTCTTC. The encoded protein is CASSVELWSEQFF.

The CDR3 here is CASSEESLVAKNIQYF. The CDR3, as DNA: TGTGCCAGCAGTGAGGAGTCCTTAGTGGCCAAAAACATTCAGTACTTC. This chain joins TRBV6-1 and TRBJ2-4; no clear D. CDR3 length equals 16 residues. CDR1 and CDR2 from the germline V gene are MNHNS and SASEGT. The ends were cut back, 3 bases at V and 1 base at J, with 13 bases in the middle.

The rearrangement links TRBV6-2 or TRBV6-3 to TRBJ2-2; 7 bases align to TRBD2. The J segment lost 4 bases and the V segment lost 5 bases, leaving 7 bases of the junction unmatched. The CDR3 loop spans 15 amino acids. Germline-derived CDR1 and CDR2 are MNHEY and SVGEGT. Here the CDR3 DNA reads TGTGCCAGCAGTCGACTAGCTGACGGCACCGGGGAGCTGTTTTTT. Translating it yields CASSRLADGTGELFF.

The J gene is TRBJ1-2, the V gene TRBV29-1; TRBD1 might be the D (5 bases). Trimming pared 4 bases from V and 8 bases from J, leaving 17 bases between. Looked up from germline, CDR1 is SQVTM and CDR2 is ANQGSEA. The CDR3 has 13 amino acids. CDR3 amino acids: CSVAGREVRGYTF. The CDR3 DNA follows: TGCAGCGTTGCGGGCAGGGAAGTGAGAGGCTACACCTTC.

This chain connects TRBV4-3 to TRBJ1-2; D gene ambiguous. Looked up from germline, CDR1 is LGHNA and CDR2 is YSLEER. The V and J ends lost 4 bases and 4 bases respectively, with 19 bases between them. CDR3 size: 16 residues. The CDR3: CASSRRRRQDPYGYTF. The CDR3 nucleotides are TGCGCCAGCAGCCGGAGACGTAGACAAGACCCCTATGGCTACACCTTC.

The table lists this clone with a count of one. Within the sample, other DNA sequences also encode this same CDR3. CDR3 residues: CASSLGRHYEQYF. The CDR3 coding sequence is TGTGCCAGCAGTTTAGGCCGCCACTACGAGCAGTACTTC. The chain links TRBV27 to TRBJ2-7, with D uncertain. CDR3 size: 13 residues. V was clipped by 2 bases and J by 3 bases, with 8 bases between them. The germline V gene encodes CDR1 MNHEY and CDR2 SMNVEV (reference sequence).

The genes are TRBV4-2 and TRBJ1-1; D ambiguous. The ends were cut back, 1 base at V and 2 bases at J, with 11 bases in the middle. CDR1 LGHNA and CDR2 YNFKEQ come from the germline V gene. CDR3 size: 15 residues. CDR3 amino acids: CASSQVSPSNTEAFF. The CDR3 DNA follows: TGTGCCAGCAGCCAAGTTTCCCCCAGTAACACTGAAGCTTTCTTT.

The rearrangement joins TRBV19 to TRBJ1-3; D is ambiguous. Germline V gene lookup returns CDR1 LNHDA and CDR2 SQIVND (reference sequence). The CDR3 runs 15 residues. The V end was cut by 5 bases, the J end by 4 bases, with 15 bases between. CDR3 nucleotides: TGTGCCAGTAGTCTGCAAAGTGGACGGGGAAACACCATATATTTT. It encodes CASSLQSGRGNTIYF.

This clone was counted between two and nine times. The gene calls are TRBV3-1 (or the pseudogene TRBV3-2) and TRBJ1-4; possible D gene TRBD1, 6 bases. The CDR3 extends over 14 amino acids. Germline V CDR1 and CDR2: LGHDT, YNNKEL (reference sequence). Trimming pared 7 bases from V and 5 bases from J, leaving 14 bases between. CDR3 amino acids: CASNNRDINEKLFF. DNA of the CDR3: TGTGCCAGCAACAACCGGGACATCAATGAAAAACTGTTTTTT.

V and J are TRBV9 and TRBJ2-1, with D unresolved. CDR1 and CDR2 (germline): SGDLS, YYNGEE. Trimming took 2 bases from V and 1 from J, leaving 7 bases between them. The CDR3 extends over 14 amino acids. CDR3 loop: CASSVVESYNEQFF. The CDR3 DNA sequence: TGTGCCAGCAGCGTGGTTGAATCCTACAATGAGCAGTTCTTC. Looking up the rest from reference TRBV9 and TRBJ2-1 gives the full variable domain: DSGVTQTPKHLITATGQRVTLRCSPRSGDLSVYWYQQSLDQGLQFLIQYYNGEERAKGNILERFSAQQFPDLHSELNLSSLELGDSALYFCASSVVESYNEQFFGPGTRLTVL.

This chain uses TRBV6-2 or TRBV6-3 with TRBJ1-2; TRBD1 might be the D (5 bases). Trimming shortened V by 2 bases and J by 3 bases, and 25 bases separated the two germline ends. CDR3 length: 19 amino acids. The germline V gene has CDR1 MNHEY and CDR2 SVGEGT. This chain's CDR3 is CASSYTLFRDREDDYGYTF. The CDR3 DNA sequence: TGTGCCAGCAGTTACACTCTCTTTCGGGACCGCGAAGACGACTATGGCTACACCTTC.

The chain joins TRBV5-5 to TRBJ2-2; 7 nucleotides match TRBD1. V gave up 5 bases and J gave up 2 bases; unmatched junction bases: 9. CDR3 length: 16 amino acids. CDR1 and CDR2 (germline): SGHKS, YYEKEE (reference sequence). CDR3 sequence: CASSFNTGVNTGELFF. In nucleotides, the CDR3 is TGTGCCAGCAGTTTCAATACAGGGGTTAACACCGGGGAGCTGTTTTTT.

CDR3 residues: CASSPGTAGTFF. The CDR3 nucleotides are TGTGCCAGCAGCCCCGGGACTGCAGGTACGTTCTTC. This sequence joins TRBV3-1 (or the pseudogene TRBV3-2) and TRBJ2-1; tentative D call: TRBD2 (6 bases). The CDR3 runs to 12 residues. Looked up from germline, CDR1 is LGHDT and CDR2 is YNNKEL (reference sequence). The ends were cut back, 4 bases at V and 15 bases at J, with 16 bases in the middle.

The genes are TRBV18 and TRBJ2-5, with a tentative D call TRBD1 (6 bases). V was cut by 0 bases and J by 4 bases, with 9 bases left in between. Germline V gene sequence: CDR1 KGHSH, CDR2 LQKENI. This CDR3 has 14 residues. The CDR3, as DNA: TGTGCCAGCTCACCACCCTCAGGGGCAGAGACCCAGTACTTC. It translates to CASSPPSGAETQYF.

CDR3: CASSHLSGNSYEQYF. In DNA form, the CDR3 reads TGTGCCAGCAGCCACCTAAGCGGGAACTCCTACGAGCAGTACTTC. The V and J genes are TRBV3-1 (or the pseudogene TRBV3-2) and TRBJ2-7; 7 bases fit TRBD2. The trim removed 3 bases at V and 0 bases at J, leaving 5 bases unmatched. This CDR3 has 15 amino acids. Germline V gene lookup returns CDR1 LGHDT and CDR2 YNNKEL (reference sequence).

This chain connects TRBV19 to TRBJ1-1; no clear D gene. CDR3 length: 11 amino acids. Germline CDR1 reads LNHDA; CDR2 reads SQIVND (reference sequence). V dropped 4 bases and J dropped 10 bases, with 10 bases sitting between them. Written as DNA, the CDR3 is TGTGCCAGTAGTACCCGGAGTGGAGCTTTCTTT. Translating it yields CASSTRSGAFF. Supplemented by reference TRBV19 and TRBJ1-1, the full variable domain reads DGGITQSPKYLFRKEGQNVTLSCEQNLNHDAMYWYRQDPGQGLRLIYYSQIVNDFQKGDIAEGYSVSREKKESFPLTVTSAQKNPTAFYLCASSTRSGAFFGQGTRLTVV.

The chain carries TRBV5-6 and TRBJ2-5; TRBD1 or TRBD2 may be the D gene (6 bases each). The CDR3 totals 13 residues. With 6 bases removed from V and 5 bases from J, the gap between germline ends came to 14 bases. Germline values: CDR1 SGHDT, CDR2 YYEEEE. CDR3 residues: CASTRWGAETQYF. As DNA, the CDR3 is TGTGCCAGCACCCGGTGGGGGGCTGAGACCCAGTACTTC.